The entry below gives a single T cell receptor beta chain sequence along with its context. V lost 4 bases and J lost 5; bases outside the gene matches: 6. The CDR3 spans 15 residues. CDR1 and CDR2 (germline): SGHRS, YFSETQ. This sample is drawn from a study of blood T cell repertoires in COVID-19. Turning to the study itself: Acute and convalescent COVID-19 specimens originated in the United States, Italy and Spain. T cells, B-cell-depleted T cells, or PBMCs provided the cDNA or gDNA that served as material.

Authors' analysis steps: How many nucleated cells were present was estimated from reference gene primer amplification. The method was immunoSEQ multiplex PCR; TCRdb's version includes in-frame clones alone and lacks a portion of them. The D gene and trimming were derived from the DNA, and the V and J assignments and clone size from that table. The repertoire holds 150,000 to 200,000 clones, with over 75% as singletons. This TCR was recovered from a man aged 35-49 years with active or convalescent COVID-19. Sequenced sample: peripheral blood. The chain couples TRBV5-1 to TRBJ2-5, with 12 positions matching TRBD2. The CDR3, as DNA: TGCGCCAGCAGCATGGGGACTAGCGGGTGGGAGACCCAGTACTTC. It codes for CASSMGTSGWETQYF. Full variable domain (remainder filled in from reference TRBV5-1 and TRBJ2-5): KAGVTQTPRYLIKTRGQQVTLSCSPISGHRSVSWYQQTPGQGLQFLFEYFSETQRNKGNFPGRFSGRQFSNSRSEMNVSTLELGDSALYLCASSMGTSGWETQYFGPGTRLLVL.